This T cell receptor beta chain was retrieved from a study of T cells in Graves' hyperthyroidism and ophthalmopathy. Findings of the study overall: Peripheral blood also featured most of the thyroid clonotypes expanded above 0.001. Ophthalmopathy was separated from stable hyperthyroidism by a 13 V-J model.

Diagnostic decisions used clinical symptoms, serum thyroxine and TRAb, thyroid ultrasound and orbital computed tomography. The authors took PBMCs from 8 to 10 ml fresh peripheral blood. This CDR3 has 15 amino acids. Trimming cost V 5 bases and J 2 bases; bases outside gene matches: 8. Ten or more counts support this clonotype. Antigen: not known. Regions amplified from RNA transcripts were the TCR beta CDR3 regions. Primed by the HTBI set, a first-round RT-PCR was run on the TCR CDR3. Each CDR3 protein gets one entry after TCRdb re-called the multiplex PCR reads with MiXCR. The table records around 600,000 distinct CDR3 sequences, 12% to 15% of them present only once.

The clonotype comes from a woman between 18 and 30 years old with Graves' ophthalmopathy. What was sequenced was blood. This sequence joins TRBV12-3 or TRBV12-4 and TRBJ2-5, with 7 bases that match TRBD1. CDR3 DNA: TGTGCCAGCAGTATCGCCGACAGGGTACAAGAGACCCAGTACTTC. It specifies CASSIADRVQETQYF.